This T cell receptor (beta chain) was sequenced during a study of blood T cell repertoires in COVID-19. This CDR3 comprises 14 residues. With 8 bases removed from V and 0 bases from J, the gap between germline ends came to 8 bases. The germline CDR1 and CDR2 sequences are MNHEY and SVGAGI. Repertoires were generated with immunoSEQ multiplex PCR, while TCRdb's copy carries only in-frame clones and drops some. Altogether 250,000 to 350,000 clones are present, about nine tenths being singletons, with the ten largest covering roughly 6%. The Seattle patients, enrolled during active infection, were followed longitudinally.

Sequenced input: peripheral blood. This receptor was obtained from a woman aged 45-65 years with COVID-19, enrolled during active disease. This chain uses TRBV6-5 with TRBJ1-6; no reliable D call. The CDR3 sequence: CASDTHSYNSPLHF. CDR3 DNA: TGTGCCAGCGACACCCACTCCTATAATTCACCCCTCCACTTT.